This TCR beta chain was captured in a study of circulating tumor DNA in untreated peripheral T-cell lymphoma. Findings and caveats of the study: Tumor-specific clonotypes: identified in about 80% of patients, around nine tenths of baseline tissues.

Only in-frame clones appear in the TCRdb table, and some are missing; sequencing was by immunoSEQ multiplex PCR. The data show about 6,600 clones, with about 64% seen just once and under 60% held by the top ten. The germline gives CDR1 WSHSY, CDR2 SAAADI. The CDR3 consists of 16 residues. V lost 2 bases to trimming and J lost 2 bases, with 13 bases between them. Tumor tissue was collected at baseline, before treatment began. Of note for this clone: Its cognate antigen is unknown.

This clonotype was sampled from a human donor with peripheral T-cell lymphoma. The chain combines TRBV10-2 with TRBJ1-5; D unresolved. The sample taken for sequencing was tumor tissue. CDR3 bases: TGCGCCAGCAGTGAGGGAGGGCAGGTCGGCAATCAGCCCCAGCATTTT. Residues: CASSEGGQVGNQPQHF.